This TCR beta chain was identified in a study of blood T cell repertoires in COVID-19. Study as a whole: Sources were T cells, B-cell-depleted T cells, or PBMCs; the material itself was cDNA or gDNA.

The V gene's germline CDR1 is MGHRA and CDR2 YSYEKL. The CDR3 runs to 15 residues. The J segment lost 3 bases and the V segment lost 5 bases, leaving 8 bases of the junction unmatched. In the study's own analysis: Reference gene primer amplification yielded estimated nucleated cell counts. Profiled with immunoSEQ multiplex PCR; TCRdb holds only in-frame clones, not every one. The DNA gave D and trimming, while V, J and clone size come from that table. This table has 150,000 to 200,000 clones, around 76% appearing once. This clone came up a few times. The chain combines TRBV4-1 with TRBJ2-7; 9 nucleotides line up with TRBD1. The receptor was derived from a woman in her seventies with acute or convalescent COVID-19. The sequenced material came from peripheral blood. Written as DNA, the CDR3 is TGCGCCAGCAGCGAGGGGACAGGGAACAACTACGAGCAGTACTTC. Translated: CASSEGTGNNYEQYF.